This T cell receptor (beta chain) was recorded in a study of T cell repertoires in cytomegalovirus infection. Study summary: Public TCR beta signatures marked donors with CMV infection and the matching HLA.

This clonotype was counted at least ten times. Its antigen is not known. Study outcomes and limitations: In two of eight donors, the top clonotype was HLA-C-restricted CMV-specific. Cumulative frequency (of public TCR beta family members) identified carriers of CMV plus the relevant HLA.

Using its own MiXCR run on the reads, TCRdb lists one record per CDR3 protein. The table records hundreds of thousands of distinct CDR3 sequences, about 17% of them present only once. The CDR3 length is 13 residues. Trimming removed 2 bases from V and 7 bases from J, with 9 bases in between. From germline, CDR1 is SEHNR and CDR2 FQNEAQ (reference sequence). The sequence came from a human donor in good health (CMV status not recorded). Some clones in this sample may be carry-over from other donors' samples. Material for sequencing was PBMCs. The gene calls are TRBV7-9 and TRBJ2-1, with D maybe TRBD2 (5 bases). The DNA for the CDR3 is TGTGCCAGCAGCTTACGGGAAACAAATGAGCAGTTCTTC. It specifies CASSLRETNEQFF. Looking up the rest from reference TRBV7-9 and TRBJ2-1 gives the full variable domain: DTGVSQNPRHKITKRGQNVTFRCDPISEHNRLYWYRQTLGQGPEFLTYFQNEAQLEKSRLLSDRFSAERPKGSFSTLEIQRTEQGDSAMYLCASSLRETNEQFFGPGTRLTVL.